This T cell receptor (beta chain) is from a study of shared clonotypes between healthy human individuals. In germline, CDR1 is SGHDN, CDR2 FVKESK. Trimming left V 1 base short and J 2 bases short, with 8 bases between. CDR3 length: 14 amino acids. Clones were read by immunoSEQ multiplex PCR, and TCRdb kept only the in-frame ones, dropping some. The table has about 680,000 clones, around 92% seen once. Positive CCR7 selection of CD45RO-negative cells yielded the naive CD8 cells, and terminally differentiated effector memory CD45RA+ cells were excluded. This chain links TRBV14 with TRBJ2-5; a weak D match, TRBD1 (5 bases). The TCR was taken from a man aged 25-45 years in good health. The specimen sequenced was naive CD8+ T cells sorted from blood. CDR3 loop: CASSQVAGQETQYF. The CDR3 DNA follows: TGTGCCAGCAGCCAAGTTGCAGGGCAAGAGACCCAGTACTTC.